In its sample, the clone carrying this T cell receptor (beta chain) was seen a few times. The CDR3 is made up of 14 amino acids. Germline assignment: CDR1 SGHAT and CDR2 FQNNGV. V shed 4 bases, J shed 2 bases, and the junction held 2 bases outside the gene matches. The sample belongs to a study of early T cells in non-severe SARS-CoV-2 infection. TCRdb re-analysed the 5' RACE reads in MiXCR, keeping a single row per CDR3 protein. Altogether about 35,000 distinct CDR3 sequences are present, around 7% being singletons, with the ten largest covering roughly 4.1%. This chain connects TRBV11-2 to TRBJ1-2, with 9 bases that match TRBD1. Sample: whole blood. The origin of this receptor is an adult who was a healthcare worker with PCR-confirmed SARS-CoV-2 infection or an uninfected control (not recorded which). The CDR3 sequence is CASSSGQGNYGYTF. CDR3 coding DNA: TGTGCCAGCAGCTCAGGACAGGGGAACTATGGCTACACCTTC.